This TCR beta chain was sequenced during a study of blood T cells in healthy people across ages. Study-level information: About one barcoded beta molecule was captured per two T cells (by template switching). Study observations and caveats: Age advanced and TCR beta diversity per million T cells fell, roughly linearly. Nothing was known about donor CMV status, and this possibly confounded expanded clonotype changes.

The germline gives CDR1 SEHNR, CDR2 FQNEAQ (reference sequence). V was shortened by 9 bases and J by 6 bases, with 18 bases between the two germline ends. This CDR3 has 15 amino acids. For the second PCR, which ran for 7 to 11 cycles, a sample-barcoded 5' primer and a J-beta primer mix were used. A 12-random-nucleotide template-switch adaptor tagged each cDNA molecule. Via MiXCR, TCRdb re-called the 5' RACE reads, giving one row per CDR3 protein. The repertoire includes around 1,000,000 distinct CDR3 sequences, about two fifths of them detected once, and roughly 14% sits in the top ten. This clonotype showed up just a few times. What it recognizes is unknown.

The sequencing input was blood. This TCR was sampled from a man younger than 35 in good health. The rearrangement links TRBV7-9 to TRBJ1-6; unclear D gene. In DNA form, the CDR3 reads TGTGCCAGTGCTAGACTGGGAACCGTTAATTCACCCCTCCACTTT. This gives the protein CASARLGTVNSPLHF.